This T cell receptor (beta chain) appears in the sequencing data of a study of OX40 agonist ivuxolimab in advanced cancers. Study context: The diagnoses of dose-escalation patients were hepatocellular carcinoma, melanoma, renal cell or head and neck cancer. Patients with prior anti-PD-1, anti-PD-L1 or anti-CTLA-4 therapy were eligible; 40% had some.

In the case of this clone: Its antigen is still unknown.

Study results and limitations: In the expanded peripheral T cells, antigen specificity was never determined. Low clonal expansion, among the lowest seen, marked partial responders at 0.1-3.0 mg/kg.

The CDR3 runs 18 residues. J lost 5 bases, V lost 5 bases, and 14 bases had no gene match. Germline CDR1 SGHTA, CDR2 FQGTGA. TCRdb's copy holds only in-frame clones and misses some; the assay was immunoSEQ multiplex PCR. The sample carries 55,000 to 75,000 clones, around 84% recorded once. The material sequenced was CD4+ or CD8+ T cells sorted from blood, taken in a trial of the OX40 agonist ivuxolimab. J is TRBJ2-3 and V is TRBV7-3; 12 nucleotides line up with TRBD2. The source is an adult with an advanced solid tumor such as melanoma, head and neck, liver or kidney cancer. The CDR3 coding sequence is TGTGCCAGCAGCCCATACAGGGCTAGCGGGGGGGTAAGAGATACGCAGTATTTT. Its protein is CASSPYRASGGVRDTQYF. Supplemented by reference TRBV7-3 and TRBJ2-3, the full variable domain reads GAGVSQTPSNKVTEKGKYVELRCDPISGHTALYWYRQSLGQGPEFLIYFQGTGAADDSGLPNDRFFAVRPEGSVSTLKIQRTERGDSAVYLCASSPYRASGGVRDTQYFGPGTRLTVL.